The next 28 T cell receptor beta chains were all read from a single sample in a study of healthy donors' naive CD4 and CD8 T cells. TCR libraries were built from approximately 490 ng of total RNA by linear amplification. Each CDR3 protein is one row after TCRdb ran MiXCR on the reads. The table includes some 190,000 distinct CDR3 sequences, 65% to 80% detected once. Sample: naive CD4+ and CD8+ T cells sorted from blood, pooled from several donors. These receptors were collected from a pool of human donors in good health; the sample pools cells from several healthy donors.

The J gene is TRBJ2-1, the V gene TRBV29-1, with TRBD2 identical over 9 bases. Germline CDR1 and CDR2: SQVTM and ANQGSEA. Trimming cost V 4 bases and J 9 bases; bases outside gene matches: 16. The CDR3 has 16 amino acids. The CDR3 nucleotides are TGCAGCGTTGCGGCTCAATTAGCGGGAGCGGTTGGTGAGCAGTTCTTC. The encoded protein is CSVAAQLAGAVGEQFF.

The chain is built from TRBV15 and TRBJ2-7, with D tentatively TRBD2 (5 bases). Germline V lookup: CDR1 LNHNV, CDR2 YYDKDF (reference sequence). Deletions cut 3 bases from V and 3 bases from J, with 12 bases between. The CDR3 totals 14 residues. The CDR3 coding sequence is TGTGCCACCAGCAGTGGGCCCGGGGTCTACGAGCAGTACTTC. Translated: CATSSGPGVYEQYF.

The chain recombines TRBV6-5 with TRBJ1-1, with D tentatively TRBD1 (5 bases). V lost 0 bases to trimming and J lost 10 bases, with 6 bases between them. CDR3 length: 11 amino acids. CDR1 and CDR2 from the germline V gene are MNHEY and SVGAGI. The DNA of the CDR3 is TGTGCCAGCAGTTACTCGGGGGGAGCTTTCTTT. It translates to CASSYSGGAFF.

J is TRBJ2-7 and V is TRBV6-5, with 7 bases fitting TRBD1. The CDR3 has 16 residues. V was pared by 5 bases and J by 0 bases, with 10 bases of the junction left unmatched. The germline V gene has CDR1 MNHEY and CDR2 SVGAGI. As DNA, the CDR3 is TGTGCCAGCAGTCCTACAGGGGTAATGGGCTCCTACGAGCAGTACTTC. It codes for CASSPTGVMGSYEQYF.

A note on this clonotype: The conserved phenylalanine or tryptophan normally closing the CDR3 is absent here, so this likely arose from a read error. The rearrangement uses TRBV6-6 and TRBJ1-5, with 9 bases lining up with TRBD1. J gave up 4 bases and V 6 bases, and 7 bases lay outside the gene matches. The CDR3 sequence is 15 residues long. Per germline, CDR1 MNHNY and CDR2 SVGAGI (reference sequence). The DNA of the CDR3 is TGTGCCAGCAGACGGGGACAGGGTTTTAATCAGCCCCAGCATTCT. Protein sequence: CASRRGQGFNQPQHS.

The V gene is TRBV29-1, the J gene TRBJ2-1; D gene unclear. V shed 7 bases and J shed 8 bases, with 9 bases lying between them. Germline V CDR1 and CDR2: SQVTM, ANQGSEA. This CDR3 comprises 10 residues. The CDR3 here is CSAWVDEQFF. Here the CDR3 DNA reads TGCAGCGCCTGGGTGGATGAGCAGTTCTTC.

J is TRBJ2-5 and V is TRBV19; TRBD1 matches at 7 bases. Trimming at V came to 5 bases and at J to 5 bases, leaving 11 bases not matched to a gene. This CDR3 is built from 15 residues. Per the germline V gene, CDR1 is LNHDA and CDR2 is SQIVND (reference sequence). This chain's CDR3 is CASSVQTGLVETQYF. CDR3 bases: TGTGCCAGTAGTGTACAGACAGGGCTAGTGGAGACCCAGTACTTC.

This clonotype was recorded a few times. V usage is TRBV27 and J usage is TRBJ1-5; 10 nucleotides line up with TRBD1. The V gene's germline CDR1 is MNHEY and CDR2 SMNVEV (reference sequence). The CDR3 runs 14 residues. J lost 10 bases, V lost 4 bases, and 7 bases had no gene match. The CDR3: CASSWGQGLGPQHF. CDR3 in DNA: TGTGCCAGCAGTTGGGGACAGGGGCTGGGACCCCAGCATTTT.

The chain couples TRBV30 to TRBJ1-6; 8 nucleotides line up with TRBD1. Per the germline V gene, CDR1 is GTSNPN and CDR2 is SVGIG (reference sequence). V shed 3 bases, J shed 10 bases, and the junction held 8 bases outside the gene matches. This CDR3 comprises 14 residues. CDR3 protein: CAWRIGQGKSPLHF. CDR3 coding DNA: TGTGCCTGGAGGATCGGACAGGGAAAATCACCCCTCCACTTT.

The chain joins TRBV6-2 or TRBV6-3 to TRBJ2-5; possibly TRBD1 for D (6 bases). Germline-derived CDR1 and CDR2 are MNHEY and SVGEGT. Trimming removed 4 bases at V and 1 base at J, with 10 bases between. CDR3 size: 14 residues. The CDR3 loop reads CASSFRDTQETQYF. As DNA, the CDR3 is TGTGCCAGCAGTTTCCGGGACACCCAAGAGACCCAGTACTTC.

The chain couples TRBV29-1 to TRBJ2-7, with 8 bases that match TRBD1. Looked up from germline, CDR1 is SQVTM and CDR2 is ANQGSEA. J gave up 0 bases and V 7 bases, and 5 bases lay outside the gene matches. The CDR3 has 13 amino acids. The CDR3 here is CSAGQGGSYEQYF. For the CDR3, the DNA is TGCAGCGCCGGACAGGGCGGCTCCTACGAGCAGTACTTC.

This chain's CDR3 is CASSLAGTEYSYEQYF. The CDR3 DNA is TGTGCCAGCAGCTTGGCCGGGACAGAGTACTCCTACGAGCAGTACTTC. The rearrangement links TRBV5-4 to TRBJ2-7, with 7 positions matching TRBD1. Germline CDR1 reads SGHNT; CDR2 reads YYREEE (reference sequence). This CDR3 has 16 amino acids. V dropped 0 bases and J dropped 0; count of bases not matched to a gene: 6.

This clonotype turned up a few times. The rearrangement joins TRBV29-1 to TRBJ2-5, with D possibly TRBD1 on 6 matching bases. Trimming took off 4 bases at V and 2 bases at J, with 11 bases between the two ends. There are 13 residues in the CDR3. The germline CDR1 and CDR2 sequences are SQVTM and ANQGSEA. The CDR3 coding sequence is TGCAGCGTTGGGTACAGGGCTCAAGAGACCCAGTACTTC. Amino acids: CSVGYRAQETQYF. The full variable domain, rest sourced from reference TRBV29-1 and TRBJ2-5, is SAVISQKPSRDICQRGTSLTIQCQVDSQVTMMFWYRQQPGQSLTLIATANQGSEATYESGFVIDKFPISRPNLTFSTLTVSNMSPEDSSIYLCSVGYRAQETQYFGPGTRLLVL.

This chain uses TRBV20-1 with TRBJ2-3, with a weak D call TRBD2 (6 bases). The CDR3 is made up of 16 amino acids. The germline CDR1 and CDR2 sequences are DFQATT and SNEGSKA (reference sequence). Deletions cut 4 bases from V and 2 bases from J, with 19 bases between. Here the CDR3 DNA reads TGCAGTGCTACTGGGGACTCCTCCACCTACACAGATACGCAGTATTTT. Translation gives CSATGDSSTYTDTQYF.

The chain combines TRBV29-1 with TRBJ2-7, with 8 bases aligning to TRBD1. With V trimmed by 5 bases and J by 2 bases, 8 bases remained unmatched. The CDR3 runs 14 residues. CDR1 is SQVTM and CDR2 is ANQGSEA in the germline V gene. CDR3 DNA: TGCAGCGTTACCGGGACAGGTACCACCTACGAGCAGTACTTC. The encoded protein is CSVTGTGTTYEQYF.

The chain links TRBV6-5 to TRBJ2-5; the match to TRBD2 covers 7 bases. The CDR3 loop spans 19 amino acids. V trimming: 2 bases; J trimming: 5 bases; junction bases outside the gene matches: 20. The germline V gene encodes CDR1 MNHEY and CDR2 SVGAGI. The CDR3 region has the DNA TGTGCCAGCAGTTACACTGAGGATGCGTGGCGGGAGAGTGGGGAGACCCAGTACTTC. Translating it yields CASSYTEDAWRESGETQYF.

The chain links TRBV27 to TRBJ1-5; D remains ambiguous. Germline values: CDR1 MNHEY, CDR2 SMNVEV (reference sequence). The CDR3 is 9 residues long. With 10 bases removed from V and 6 bases from J, the gap between germline ends came to 4 bases. The chain's CDR3 is CATGQPQHF. CDR3 coding DNA: TGTGCCACGGGTCAGCCCCAGCATTTT.

The chain has TRBV30 and TRBJ2-7; D is unresolved. The CDR3 length is 11 residues. Germline loops: CDR1 GTSNPN, CDR2 SVGIG (reference sequence). Trimming took off 1 base at V and 1 base at J, with 2 bases between the two ends. DNA of the CDR3: TGTGCCTGGAGTGATTCCTACGAGCAGTACTTC. Its translation is CAWSDSYEQYF.

The gene calls are TRBV12-5 and TRBJ1-2; D is uncertain. V lost 7 bases to trimming and J lost 4 bases, with 16 bases between them. The CDR3 totals 14 residues. The germline V gene has CDR1 LGHNT and CDR2 FRNRAP. This chain's CDR3 is CASAHGVLGYGYTF. The DNA for the CDR3 is TGTGCTAGTGCTCATGGCGTCTTAGGCTATGGCTACACCTTC.

J is TRBJ2-7 and V is TRBV29-1; maybe TRBD1 (6 bases). CDR1 SQVTM and CDR2 ANQGSEA come from the germline V gene. Trimming took off 7 bases at V and 3 bases at J, with 16 bases between the two ends. This CDR3 is 13 amino acids long. The CDR3 here is CSAEGDTNYEQYF. The CDR3 DNA is TGCAGCGCGGAAGGGGACACTAACTACGAGCAGTACTTC.

This clonotype was counted a single time. The CDR3 is CSVEEGGREAFF. In DNA form, the CDR3 reads TGCAGCGTTGAAGAAGGTGGCAGGGAGGCTTTCTTT. This chain connects TRBV29-1 to TRBJ1-1, with a possible D match to TRBD1 (5 bases). The germline CDR1 and CDR2 sequences are SQVTM and ANQGSEA. V was clipped by 0 bases and J by 11 bases, with 13 bases between them. The CDR3 sequence is 12 residues long.

This chain connects TRBV29-1 to TRBJ2-7; D gene ambiguous. V shed 4 bases and J shed 4 bases, with 17 bases lying between them. The CDR3 covers 14 residues. The germline V gene has CDR1 SQVTM and CDR2 ANQGSEA. CDR3 region: CSVARADGGYEQYF. In DNA form, the CDR3 reads TGCAGCGTTGCAAGGGCCGATGGTGGGTACGAGCAGTACTTC.

CDR3 region: CASSYSLTILSYEQYF. The DNA for the CDR3 is TGTGCCAGCAGTTACTCCCTGACAATTCTCTCCTACGAGCAGTACTTC. The chain is built from TRBV6-2 or TRBV6-3 and TRBJ2-7, with D unclear. The V gene lost 0 bases and the J gene lost 0 bases, with 12 bases spanning the gap. There are 16 residues in the CDR3. Looked up from germline, CDR1 is MNHEY and CDR2 is SVGEGT.

J is TRBJ1-6 and V is TRBV10-3; D might be TRBD1 (6 bases). CDR1 is ENHRY, CDR2 SYGVKD, per germline. Trimming took off 0 bases at V and 7 bases at J, with 10 bases between the two ends. This CDR3 has 15 residues. CDR3 amino acids: CAISESQGLNSPLHF. The CDR3 DNA sequence: TGTGCCATCAGTGAGTCGCAGGGGCTAAATTCACCCCTCCACTTT.

This clonotype occurred once. This rearrangement joins TRBV27 to TRBJ1-2, with 12 bases lining up with TRBD1. Trimming at V came to 5 bases and at J to 4 bases, leaving 11 bases not matched to a gene. There are 17 residues in the CDR3. The germline CDR1 and CDR2 sequences are MNHEY and SMNVEV (reference sequence). As DNA, the CDR3 is TGTGCCAGCAGTGCGGGGACAGGGGGCGCGATCGGCTATGGCTACACCTTC. As protein: CASSAGTGGAIGYGYTF.

The V call is TRBV19, the J call TRBJ2-1; 10 bases agree with TRBD2. Germline CDR1 is LNHDA and CDR2 is SQIVND (reference sequence). This CDR3 comprises 14 residues. V lost 8 bases, J lost 7 bases, and 8 bases stayed unmatched. In DNA, the CDR3 is TGTGCCAGTCACAGCGGGAGGGCTAATAATGAGCAGTTCTTC. It codes for CASHSGRANNEQFF.

The rearrangement links TRBV10-3 to TRBJ1-1; 8 bases line up with TRBD1. Germline CDR1 reads ENHRY; CDR2 reads SYGVKD. Unmatched junction bases numbered 6, after V lost 8 bases and J lost 1 base. The CDR3 extends over 14 amino acids. CDR3 nucleotide sequence: TGTGCCATCTCCGGACAGGGCGAGAACACTGAAGCTTTCTTT. Amino acid sequence: CAISGQGENTEAFF.

The chain joins TRBV6-5 to TRBJ1-4; TRBD1 is a possible D gene (5 bases). Germline lookup yields CDR1 MNHEY and CDR2 SVGAGI. Trimming left V 5 bases short and J 7 bases short, with 20 bases between. The CDR3 runs to 16 residues. The CDR3 sequence is CASSTLISGVGEKLFF. As DNA, the CDR3 is TGTGCCAGCAGTACCTTGATATCGGGGGTCGGTGAAAAACTGTTTTTT.